This TCR beta chain is from a study of T-cell reconstitution after alpha-beta-depleted transplantation in children. General observations from the study: Surviving recipient cells, namely T cells and thymic progenitors, were the source of high day-60 TCRbeta diversity in some patients.

This clonotype was observed a handful of times. Its target is not known. Preparation of the TCRbeta library was carried out with unique molecular identifiers. TCRdb itself ran the PCR reads through MiXCR, one entry per CDR3 protein. In the table there are fewer than 400,000 distinct CDR3 sequences, 23% of which are singletons. The length of the CDR3 is 17 residues. The material sequenced was PBMCs, mostly from graft donor cells, taken 180 days after TCRalphabeta/CD19-depleted stem cell transplant. The TCR sequence derives from a male patient younger than 18 who had a stem cell transplant for acute lymphoblastic leukemia, so the T cells may come from the graft donor. The chain links TRBV21-1 to TRBJ2-3; TRBD1 was called by the table and not checked on the DNA. TRBV21-1 is a pseudogene locus. CDR3 in DNA: TGTGCCAGCAGCAAATCGGGGGGGGCAACTTACACAGATACGCAGTATTTT. Its translation: CASSKSGGATYTDTQYF.